This section outlines one TCR beta chain sequence together with its context. Its antigen is not identified. V lost 3 bases, J lost 0 bases, and 17 bases lay in between. The CDR3 is 17 amino acids. CDR1 and CDR2 (germline): MDHEN, SYDVKM. In the PCR, 60 Vbeta and 13 Jbeta primers were used. Here immunoSEQ multiplex PCR was the method, and the copy in TCRdb shows in-frame clones only, minus some. This sample yields 130,000 to 150,000 clones, of which 60% to 85% are seen a single time; around 7% belongs to the top ten. The data originate from a study of cytomegalovirus exposure and HLA in healthy donors. At the level of the study: Assignment to the Caucasian-associated ancestry cluster applied to 75% to 85% of the roughly 400 genotyped donors.

General study findings and limits: In a later analysis, TCR beta V- and J-gene trimming showed a link to a missense DCLRE1C variant.

The chain has TRBV28 and TRBJ1-2; perhaps TRBD1 as D (6 bases). The sequence came from a woman between 40 and 50 years old in good health and CMV-seropositive. The specimen sequenced was PBMCs. As DNA, the CDR3 is TGTGCCAGCAGTTTGTGGGGGCGTACAGGAGCTAACTATGGCTACACCTTC. Translation: CASSLWGRTGANYGYTF.